This T cell receptor (beta chain) appears in the sequencing data of a study of monozygotic twins with cystic fibrosis. The ends lost 1 base at V and 0 bases at J; junction bases unmatched: 5. The germline V gene has CDR1 SGHTA and CDR2 FQGTGA. The CDR3 runs 18 residues. Study-wide results and limits: No link emerged between shared CDR3 counts and age, concordance or severity. Monozygotic CF twin pairs shared significantly more nucleotide-identical clonotypes than unrelated CF individuals did.

Produced via immunoSEQ multiplex PCR; TCRdb's table is partial and in-frame only. The sample consists of about 35,000 clones, around 66% of them appearing once. As concerns this clone: No antigen is known for it.

The chain is built from TRBV7-3 and TRBJ2-2; 10 nucleotides align to TRBD2. The TCR sequence derives from a girl aged 10 to 17 with cystic fibrosis. What was sequenced was blood. The CDR3 spells CASSLMGTSAANTGELFF. CDR3 DNA sequence: TGTGCCAGCAGCTTAATGGGGACTAGCGCCGCGAACACCGGGGAGCTGTTTTTT.